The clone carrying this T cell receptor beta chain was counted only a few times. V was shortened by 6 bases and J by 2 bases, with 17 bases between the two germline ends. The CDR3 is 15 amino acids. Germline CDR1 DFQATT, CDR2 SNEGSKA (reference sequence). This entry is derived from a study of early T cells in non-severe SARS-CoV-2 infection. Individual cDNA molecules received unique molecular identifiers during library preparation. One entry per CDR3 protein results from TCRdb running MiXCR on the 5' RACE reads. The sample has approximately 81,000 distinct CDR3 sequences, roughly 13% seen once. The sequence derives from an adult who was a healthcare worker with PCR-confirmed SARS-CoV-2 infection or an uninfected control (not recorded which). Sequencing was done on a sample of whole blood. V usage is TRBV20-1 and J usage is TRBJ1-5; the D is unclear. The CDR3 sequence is CSAPDGLRGNQPQHF. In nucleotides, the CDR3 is TGCAGTGCCCCCGACGGGCTGCGAGGCAATCAGCCCCAGCATTTT.